One and the same sample provided the 22 T cell receptor beta chains below, sequenced in a study of long-term antiretroviral therapy in people with HIV (dated by TCRdb to about 2022). The immunoSEQ hsTCRB v3.0 assay was used at survey level resolution to sequence the TRB variable region. TCRdb retrieved this table from immuneACCESS and kept in-frame rearrangements only. Not all clones are present; in checked studies, unresolved V genes account for under half, and no reason is known for the remainder. This sample lists 20,000 to 25,000 clones; 85% to 90% were detected once. The ten top clones hold 3.5% to 5% of the sample. The specimen was unsorted PBMCs, collected 1.3 years after starting antiretroviral therapy. These receptors all stem from a man aged 55 to 70 with HIV.

The genes are TRBV28 and TRBJ1-4; 8 bases are a match to TRBD1. The CDR3 is made up of 14 amino acids. After removal of 5 bases from V and 8 bases from J, the junction contained 7 bases not matched to a gene. From germline, CDR1 is MDHEN and CDR2 SYDVKM. The chain's CDR3 is CASSLRGQREKLFF. Here the CDR3 DNA reads TGTGCCAGCAGTCTCAGGGGGCAGCGCGAAAAACTGTTTTTT.

The V gene is TRBV6-1, the J gene TRBJ1-5; 7 bases fit TRBD1. Unmatched junction bases numbered 2, after V lost 3 bases and J lost 3 bases. Germline V gene data show CDR1 as MNHNS and CDR2 as SASEGT. The CDR3 has 14 residues. The chain's CDR3 is CASSDDRDNQPQHF. CDR3 DNA: TGTGCCAGCAGTGACGACAGGGACAATCAGCCCCAGCATTTT.

The chain recombines TRBV18 with TRBJ2-7; 9 nucleotides align to TRBD1. The CDR3 totals 17 residues. Germline V gene lookup returns CDR1 KGHSH and CDR2 LQKENI. The V and J ends lost 2 bases and 2 bases, in that order; junction bases with no gene match: 10. Here the CDR3 reads CASSPNYPGQGTYEQYF. DNA of the CDR3: TGTGCCAGCTCACCAAACTATCCGGGACAGGGTACCTACGAGCAGTACTTC.

The chain employs TRBV5-4 and TRBJ2-7; D gene ambiguous. This CDR3 region has 15 residues. Per the germline V gene, CDR1 is SGHNT and CDR2 is YYREEE (reference sequence). V gave up 0 bases and J gave up 2 bases, with 12 bases separating them. The CDR3 DNA follows: TGTGCCAGCAGCTTGGATCTTTATGTGGCCTACGAGCAGTACTTC. Its translation is CASSLDLYVAYEQYF.

This clone was observed once. The V and J genes are TRBV5-1 and TRBJ2-7, with 8 bases that match TRBD2. V trimming: 3 bases; J trimming: 3 bases; junction bases outside the gene matches: 5. Germline values: CDR1 SGHRS, CDR2 YFSETQ. This CDR3 is 14 amino acids long. In DNA, the CDR3 is TGCGCCAGCAGCTGGGAGCGGGAGTACTACGAGCAGTACTTC. Translated: CASSWEREYYEQYF.

CDR3 loop: CASSAGLAGSSLTDTQYF. The CDR3 DNA reads as TGTGCCAGCAGCGCGGGACTAGCGGGGTCAAGCCTCACAGATACGCAGTATTTT. The chain uses TRBV5-4 and TRBJ2-3; 13 bases agree with TRBD2. Unmatched junction bases numbered 10, after V lost 4 bases and J lost 2 bases. The CDR3 has 18 residues. Germline CDR1 SGHNT, CDR2 YYREEE (reference sequence).

J is TRBJ2-7 and V is TRBV28, with TRBD2 as a possible D gene (6 bases). The CDR3 runs to 13 residues. Germline V gene sequence: CDR1 MDHEN, CDR2 SYDVKM. With 8 bases removed from V and 4 bases from J, the gap between germline ends came to 15 bases. The CDR3 DNA sequence: TGTGCCAGCTCTCAGGGACTTTTATACGAGCAGTACTTC. This gives the protein CASSQGLLYEQYF.

The J gene is TRBJ2-7, the V gene TRBV6-1; 12 nucleotides line up with TRBD1. From germline, CDR1 is MNHNS and CDR2 SASEGT. This CDR3 region has 15 residues. V gave up 6 bases and J gave up 2 bases; unmatched junction bases: 5. DNA of the CDR3: TGTGCCAGCAGGGGACAGGGGGCCCCTCCCTACGAGCAGTACTTC. Translation: CASRGQGAPPYEQYF.

This sequence joins TRBV30 and TRBJ2-3, with 10 bases fitting TRBD1. This CDR3 contains 16 residues. The V and J ends lost 1 base and 5 bases, in that order; junction bases with no gene match: 9. Germline CDR1 is GTSNPN and CDR2 is SVGIG (reference sequence). CDR3 in amino acids: CAWSGLTGGTRDTQYF. The CDR3 DNA reads as TGTGCCTGGAGTGGCCTGACAGGGGGCACCAGAGATACGCAGTATTTT.

The chain recombines TRBV28 with TRBJ1-5; no clear D gene. Germline CDR1 and CDR2: MDHEN and SYDVKM. V shed 6 bases and J shed 6 bases, with 18 bases lying between them. The CDR3 extends over 15 amino acids. The CDR3 DNA follows: TGTGCCAGCAGCCCCACCTTGGGTAGGGCTCAGCCCCAGCATTTT. Encoded protein: CASSPTLGRAQPQHF. Supplemented by reference TRBV28 and TRBJ1-5, the full variable domain reads DVKVTQSSRYLVKRTGEKVFLECVQDMDHENMFWYRQDPGLGLRLIYFSYDVKMKEKGDIPEGYSVSREKKERFSLILESASTNQTSMYLCASSPTLGRAQPQHFGDGTRLSIL.

The rearrangement uses TRBV7-8 and TRBJ2-1; TRBD2 matches 15 bases. The CDR3 contains 15 residues. Germline V gives CDR1 SGHVS, CDR2 FQNEAQ. The CDR3 here is CVTGLAGGPGNEQFF. As DNA, the CDR3 is TGTGTCACTGGACTAGCGGGAGGGCCAGGCAATGAGCAGTTCTTC.

The chain links TRBV5-6 to TRBJ1-5; no reliable D call. V dropped 0 bases and J dropped 7 bases, with 8 bases sitting between them. The germline gives CDR1 SGHDT, CDR2 YYEEEE. This CDR3 has 13 residues. This CDR3 is CASSLGLVQPQHF. DNA for the CDR3: TGTGCCAGCAGCTTGGGTTTGGTCCAGCCCCAGCATTTT.

The chain links TRBV5-6 to TRBJ2-1; possible D gene TRBD1, 6 bases. CDR3 length equals 15 residues. V was trimmed by 4 bases and J by 5 bases, leaving 16 bases between them. The germline V gene encodes CDR1 SGHDT and CDR2 YYEEEE. CDR3 sequence reads: CASSGAPGTHNEQFF. The CDR3 nucleotides are TGTGCCAGCAGCGGGGCCCCCGGGACACACAATGAGCAGTTCTTC. Full variable domain (rest looked up from reference TRBV5-6 and TRBJ2-1): DAGVTQSPTHLIKTRGQQVTLRCSPKSGHDTVSWYQQALGQGPQFIFQYYEEEERQRGNFPDRFSGHQFPNYSSELNVNALLLGDSALYLCASSGAPGTHNEQFFGPGTRLTVL.

The V gene is TRBV5-1, the J gene TRBJ2-7, with D possibly TRBD2 on 5 matching bases. CDR3 size: 18 residues. Trimming cost V 1 base and J 3 bases, with 23 bases left between them. The V gene's germline CDR1 is SGHRS and CDR2 YFSETQ. The CDR3 sequence: CASSLQLVVGRVDYEQYF. The CDR3 DNA reads as TGCGCCAGCAGCTTGCAATTAGTAGTTGGGCGGGTTGACTACGAGCAGTACTTC.

The gene calls are TRBV10-3 and TRBJ1-5; possibly TRBD1 for D (6 bases). The V end lost 5 bases, the J end lost 5 bases, and 16 bases lay between the germline ends. This CDR3 spans 15 amino acids. Per germline, CDR1 ENHRY and CDR2 SYGVKD. CDR3 sequence (DNA): TGTGCCATCAGTCAGAGGGGGGGCAGTCATCAGCCCCAGCATTTT. It is translated as CAISQRGGSHQPQHF.

This rearrangement joins TRBV5-5 to TRBJ2-5; 9 nucleotides align to TRBD2. With 0 bases clipped from V and 2 bases from J, the junction kept 8 bases outside the gene matches. The CDR3 is 17 amino acids. Germline V gene data show CDR1 as SGHKS and CDR2 as YYEKEE (reference sequence). CDR3 amino acids: CASSLVRRTSDQETQYF. The CDR3 DNA sequence: TGTGCCAGCAGCTTGGTTCGACGGACTAGCGATCAAGAGACCCAGTACTTC.

The CDR3 sequence is CASSLAEDRSNEKLFF. CDR3 DNA: TGTGCCAGCAGCTTGGCCGAAGACAGATCTAATGAAAAACTGTTTTTT. The V call is TRBV5-4, the J call TRBJ1-4, with a tentative D call TRBD1 (5 bases). Germline CDR1 and CDR2: SGHNT and YYREEE (reference sequence). The CDR3 totals 16 residues. The germline V and J ends were trimmed by 0 bases and 3 bases, with 12 bases remaining between them.

This sequence joins TRBV27 and TRBJ2-6; 8 bases align to TRBD2. This CDR3 comprises 18 residues. The V segment lost 0 bases and the J segment 6 bases; nucleotides outside the gene matches: 10. Per the germline V gene, CDR1 is MNHEY and CDR2 is SMNVEV (reference sequence). CDR3 loop: CASSLSSLLAGPANVLTF. The CDR3 DNA reads as TGTGCCAGCAGTTTATCGAGCCTCCTAGCGGGCCCGGCCAACGTCCTGACTTTC.

In this sample, this clone turned up once. This chain uses TRBV6-6 with TRBJ1-2; perhaps TRBD1 as D (6 bases). Germline V gene data show CDR1 as MNHNY and CDR2 as SVGAGI (reference sequence). Trimming removed 3 bases from V and 4 bases from J, with 18 bases in between. The CDR3 contains 16 residues. The CDR3 spells CASSYMDPGDSYGYTF. The CDR3 coding sequence is TGTGCCAGCAGTTATATGGACCCAGGGGATAGCTATGGCTACACCTTC.

This chain joins TRBV10-1 and TRBJ2-1, with D possibly TRBD2 on 5 matching bases. Between the trimmed V and J ends, which lost 3 bases and 0 bases, there was a span of 6 bases. In germline, CDR1 is WNHNN, CDR2 SYGVQD (reference sequence). This CDR3 is 14 amino acids long. The CDR3 bases are TGCGCCAGCAGTGACGGGAACTCCTACAATGAGCAGTTCTTC. Encoded protein: CASSDGNSYNEQFF.

The chain recombines TRBV9 with TRBJ1-5, with D possibly matching TRBD1 (6 bases). CDR1 and CDR2 (germline): SGDLS, YYNGEE. The CDR3 contains 14 residues. The V and J ends lost 1 base and 4 bases respectively, with 9 bases between them. The CDR3 sequence: CASSVTGINQPQHF. CDR3 bases: TGTGCCAGCAGCGTAACAGGGATAAATCAGCCCCAGCATTTT.

The V call is TRBV29-1, the J call TRBJ2-7, with a tentative D call TRBD1 (5 bases). V was shortened by 4 bases and J by 1 base, with 8 bases between the two germline ends. The CDR3 is 12 amino acids. Germline V gene data show CDR1 as SQVTM and CDR2 as ANQGSEA. The CDR3 DNA reads TGCAGCGTTGGGGGCCCTTCCTACGAGCAGTACTTC. Its protein product is CSVGGPSYEQYF.